The sample holds a few counts of the clone carrying this T cell receptor beta chain. The target antigen is unknown. The data belong to a study of T-cell memory formation after mild COVID-19. Overall study results and limits: Pre-infection memory showed some responding clones, and this suggested that cross-reactive memory joined.

TCRdb independently ran MiXCR on the 5' RACE reads; one entry per CDR3 protein. The sample gives approximately 570,000 distinct CDR3 sequences, roughly 18% of which show up once; around 11% is in the top ten. This TCR came from an adult woman who had mild COVID-19 (a few samples of this study predate the infection). Cell type and time point are not known. The sequenced material came from PBMCs or a T cell subset sorted from them (not recorded which).

For the CDR3, the DNA is TGTGCCAGCAGCTTAGGCAAGGGGGACACCATATATTTT. Its protein product is CASSLGKGDTIYF. This chain uses TRBV7-3 with TRBJ1-3; TRBD1 might be the D (6 bases). The V gene lost 2 bases and the J gene lost 8 bases, with 10 bases spanning the gap. CDR1 is SGHTA, CDR2 FQGTGA, per germline. The CDR3 is made up of 13 amino acids. Full variable domain (outside the CDR3, taken from reference TRBV7-3 and TRBJ1-3): GAGVSQTPSNKVTEKGKYVELRCDPISGHTALYWYRQSLGQGPEFLIYFQGTGAADDSGLPNDRFFAVRPEGSVSTLKIQRTERGDSAVYLCASSLGKGDTIYFGEGSWLTVV.